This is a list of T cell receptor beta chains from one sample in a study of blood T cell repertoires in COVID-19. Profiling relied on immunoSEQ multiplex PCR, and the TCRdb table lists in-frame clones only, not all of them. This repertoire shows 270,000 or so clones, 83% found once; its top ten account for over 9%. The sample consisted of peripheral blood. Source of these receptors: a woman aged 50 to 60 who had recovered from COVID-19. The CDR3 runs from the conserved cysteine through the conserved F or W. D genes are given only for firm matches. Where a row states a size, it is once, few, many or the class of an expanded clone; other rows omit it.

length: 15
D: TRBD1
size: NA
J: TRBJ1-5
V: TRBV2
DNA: TGTGCCAGCAGTTTCGAGACAGGGCGGAATCAGCCCCAGCATTTT
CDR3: CASSFETGRNQPQHF

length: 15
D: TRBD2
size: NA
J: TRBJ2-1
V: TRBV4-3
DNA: TGCGCCAGCAGCCAAGAACTAGCGGGAGGGGGGGAGCAGTTCTTC
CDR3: CASSQELAGGGEQFF

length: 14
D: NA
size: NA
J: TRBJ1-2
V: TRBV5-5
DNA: TGTGCCAGCAGCTTGTTGGCAGGTAACTATGGCTACACCTTC
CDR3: CASSLLAGNYGYTF

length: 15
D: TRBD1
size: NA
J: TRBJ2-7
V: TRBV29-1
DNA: TGCAGCGTTGGTGGAGGACAGGGTTACTCCTACGAGCAGTACTTC
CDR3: CSVGGGQGYSYEQYF

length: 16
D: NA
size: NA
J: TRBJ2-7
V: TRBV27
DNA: TGTGCCAGCAGTTTATCCGTGGGAGCAACTCCCTACGAGCAGTACTTC
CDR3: CASSLSVGATPYEQYF

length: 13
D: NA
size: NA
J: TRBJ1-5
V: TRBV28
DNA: TGTGCCAGCACCGCTGGGGGGTATCAGCCCCAGCATTTT
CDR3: CASTAGGYQPQHF

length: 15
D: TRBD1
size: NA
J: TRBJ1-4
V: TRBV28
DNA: TGTGCCAGCAGTATAACGACAGGGGCGTTTGAAAAACTGTTTTTT
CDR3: CASSITTGAFEKLFF

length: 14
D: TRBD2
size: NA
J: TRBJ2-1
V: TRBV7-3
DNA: TGTGCCAGCAGGTCTAGCGGGGGGGCCCGAGAGCAGTTCTTC
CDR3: CASRSSGGAREQFF

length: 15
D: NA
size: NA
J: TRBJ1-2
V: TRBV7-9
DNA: TGTGCCAGCAGCTGGAGTGACCGACCGGTCTATGGCTACACCTTC
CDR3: CASSWSDRPVYGYTF

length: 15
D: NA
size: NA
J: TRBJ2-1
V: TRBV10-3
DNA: TGTGCCATCAGTGAGGGAGGGAGCTCCTACAATGAGCAGTTCTTC
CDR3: CAISEGGSSYNEQFF

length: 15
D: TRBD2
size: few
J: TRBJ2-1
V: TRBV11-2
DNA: TGTGCCAGCAGCAAGGCCGATAAGCGGGGCAATGAGCAGTTCTTC
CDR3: CASSKADKRGNEQFF

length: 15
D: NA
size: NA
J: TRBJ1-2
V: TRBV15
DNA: TGTGCCACCAGCAGAGAAGGGGCCCCGATGAATGGCTACACCTTC
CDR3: CATSREGAPMNGYTF

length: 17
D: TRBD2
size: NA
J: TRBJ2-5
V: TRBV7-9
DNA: TGTGCCAGCAGCTCGACTAGCGGGAGGGAGTGGACGAAGACCCAGTACTTC
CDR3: CASSSTSGREWTKTQYF

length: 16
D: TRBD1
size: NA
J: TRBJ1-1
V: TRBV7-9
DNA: TGTGCCAGCAGCCACCCCATGACAGGGGGAAACACTGAAGCTTTCTTT
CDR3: CASSHPMTGGNTEAFF

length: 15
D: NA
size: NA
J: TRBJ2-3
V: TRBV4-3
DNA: TGCGCCAGCAGCGGTCGCCGTGGGAGTACAGATACGCAGTATTTT
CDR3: CASSGRRGSTDTQYF

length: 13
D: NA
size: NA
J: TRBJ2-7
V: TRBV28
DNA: TGTGCCAGCAGGGCATCCAATCGGAGGGAGCAGTACTTC
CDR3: CASRASNRREQYF

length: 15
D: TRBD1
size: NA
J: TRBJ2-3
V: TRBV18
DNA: TGTGCCAGCTCACCCCGAGACAGGGGTGCAGATACGCAGTATTTT
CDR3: CASSPRDRGADTQYF

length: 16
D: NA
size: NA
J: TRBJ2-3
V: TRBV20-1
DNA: TGCAGTGCTAGTGACGACAGCCGGTTCTACACAGATACGCAGTATTTT
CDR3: CSASDDSRFYTDTQYF

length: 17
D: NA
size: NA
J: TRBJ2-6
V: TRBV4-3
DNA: TGCGCCAGCAGCCAAGATATTATGGGAGCTGGGGCCAACGTCCTGACTTTC
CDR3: CASSQDIMGAGANVLTF

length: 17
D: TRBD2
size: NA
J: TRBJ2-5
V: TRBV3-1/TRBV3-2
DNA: TGTGCCAGCAGCCCTTACAGATTAGCGGGGGGCGGGGAGACCCAGTACTTC
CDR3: CASSPYRLAGGGETQYF

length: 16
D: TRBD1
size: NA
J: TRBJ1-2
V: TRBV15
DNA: TGTGCCACCAGTCTCGTCCCGAGGACAGGGAACTATGGCTACACCTTC
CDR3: CATSLVPRTGNYGYTF

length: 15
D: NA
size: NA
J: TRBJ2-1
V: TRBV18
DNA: TGTGCCAGCTCAAGAAGCAGCGGCGAAAACAATGAGCAGTTCTTC
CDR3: CASSRSSGENNEQFF

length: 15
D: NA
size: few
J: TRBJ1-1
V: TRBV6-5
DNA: TGTGCCAGCAGTTTCCGACACCTCGTGAACACTGAAGCTTTCTTT
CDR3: CASSFRHLVNTEAFF

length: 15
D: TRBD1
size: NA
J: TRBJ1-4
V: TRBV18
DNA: TGTGCCAGCTCACCCTTAGCCAGGGGGCAAGGAAAACTGTTTTTT
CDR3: CASSPLARGQGKLFF

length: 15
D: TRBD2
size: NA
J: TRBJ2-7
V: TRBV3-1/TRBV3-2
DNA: TGTGCCAGCAGCACCTCTAGCGGGGGTGCTTACGAGCAGTACTTC
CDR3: CASSTSSGGAYEQYF

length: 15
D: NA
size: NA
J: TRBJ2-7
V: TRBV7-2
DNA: TGTGCCAGCAGCTTACAGGGTACACGAACCTACGAGCAGTACTTC
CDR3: CASSLQGTRTYEQYF

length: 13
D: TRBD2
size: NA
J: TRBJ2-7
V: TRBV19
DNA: TGTGCCAGTAGCGGGACGGGAGGTCGCGAGCAGTACTTC
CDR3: CASSGTGGREQYF

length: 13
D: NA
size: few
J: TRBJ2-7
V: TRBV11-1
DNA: TGTGCCAGCAGCGGCGGTACCCGAGGCGAGCAGTACTTC
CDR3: CASSGGTRGEQYF

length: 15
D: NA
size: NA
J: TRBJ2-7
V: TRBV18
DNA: TGTGCCAGCTCACCTCCCCATGGAAGGGGCTACGAGCAGTACTTC
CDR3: CASSPPHGRGYEQYF

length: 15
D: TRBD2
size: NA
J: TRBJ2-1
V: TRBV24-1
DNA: TGTGCCACCGCATCGGGGGGGGCTCGGGAAAATGAGCAGTTCTTC
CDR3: CATASGGARENEQFF

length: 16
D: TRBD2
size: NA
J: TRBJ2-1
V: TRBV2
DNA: TGTGCCAGCAGACCGGGACTAGCGGGAGGTATATATGAGCAGTTCTTC
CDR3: CASRPGLAGGIYEQFF

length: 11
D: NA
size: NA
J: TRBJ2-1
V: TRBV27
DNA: TGTGCCAGCAGGCGGTACAATGAGCAGTTCTTC
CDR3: CASRRYNEQFF

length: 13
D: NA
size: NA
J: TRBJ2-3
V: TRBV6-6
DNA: TGTGCCAGCAGTTACTCTTCGGGAGATACGCAGTATTTT
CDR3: CASSYSSGDTQYF